These 13 T cell receptor beta chains came from one sample sequenced in a study of blood T cell repertoires in COVID-19. Sequencing was performed with immunoSEQ multiplex PCR; in TCRdb, only in-frame clones are kept and a portion is missing. There are approximately 200,000 clones in the sample; around 89% occur only once, and less than 3% lies in the top ten. Sequencing used peripheral blood. The receptors shown here come from a man aged 25 to 45 with COVID-19, enrolled during active disease.

The V call is TRBV2, the J call TRBJ1-2; D is undetermined. V was shortened by 4 bases and J by 6 bases, with 15 bases between the two germline ends. This CDR3 comprises 14 residues. Looked up from germline, CDR1 is SNHLY and CDR2 is FYNNEI. DNA for the CDR3: TGTGCCAGCAGTGTTAATGGCAGGAGGGATGGCTACACCTTC. The encoded protein is CASSVNGRRDGYTF.

The V call is TRBV14, the J call TRBJ2-7; 9 bases map to TRBD2. The germline CDR1 and CDR2 sequences are SGHDN and FVKESK. The ends lost 4 bases at V and 6 bases at J; junction bases unmatched: 10. This CDR3 is 15 amino acids long. The CDR3 here is CASSPRLAGSLEQYF. CDR3 DNA sequence: TGTGCCAGCAGCCCCCGCCTAGCGGGATCTCTCGAGCAGTACTTC.

The chain couples TRBV27 to TRBJ2-7; the match to TRBD1 covers 7 bases. The germline V gene has CDR1 MNHEY and CDR2 SMNVEV (reference sequence). Trimming at V came to 6 bases and at J to 2 bases, leaving 7 bases not matched to a gene. This CDR3 region has 14 residues. The DNA of the CDR3 is TGTGCCAGCAGCCCCGGGACAGCCACCTACGAGCAGTACTTC. This translates into CASSPGTATYEQYF.

The CDR3 spells CASSYLGSSYNEQFF. CDR3 sequence (DNA): TGTGCCAGCAGTTACTTGGGGAGCTCCTACAATGAGCAGTTCTTC. This chain uses TRBV6-2 or TRBV6-3 with TRBJ2-1, with a tentative D call TRBD2 (5 bases). CDR1 and CDR2 (germline): MNHEY, SVGEGT. Trimming shortened V by 1 base and J by 0 bases, and 7 bases separated the two germline ends. The CDR3 is 15 amino acids.

The chain uses TRBV5-4 and TRBJ1-2; 12 bases map to TRBD1. The CDR3 sequence is 15 residues long. CDR1 is SGHNT and CDR2 is YYREEE in the germline V gene (reference sequence). V trimming: 3 bases; J trimming: 7 bases; junction bases outside the gene matches: 7. CDR3 nucleotide sequence: TGTGCCAGCAGCTCGGGACAGGGGGCGCTTAGTGGCTACACCTTC. Translating it yields CASSSGQGALSGYTF.

The chain has TRBV6-5 and TRBJ1-2; 8 bases are shared with TRBD1. The V gene end was trimmed by 2 bases and the J gene end by 6 bases; junction bases not matched to a gene: 11. The CDR3 sequence is 16 residues long. CDR1 and CDR2 from the germline V gene are MNHEY and SVGAGI. The CDR3 loop reads CASSYRADRGDDGYTF. As DNA, the CDR3 is TGTGCCAGCAGTTACAGGGCAGACAGGGGTGACGATGGCTACACCTTC.

The rearrangement joins TRBV2 to TRBJ1-5; D is undetermined. This CDR3 is built from 14 residues. The germline V gene has CDR1 SNHLY and CDR2 FYNNEI. The germline V and J ends were trimmed by 6 bases and 0 bases, with 9 bases remaining between them. CDR3 region: CASRQPYSNQPQHF. The CDR3 DNA reads as TGTGCCAGCAGACAGCCTTATAGCAATCAGCCCCAGCATTTT.

V usage is TRBV5-1 and J usage is TRBJ2-7, with 9 nucleotides matching TRBD1. With V trimmed by 2 bases and J by 1 base, 1 base remained unmatched. The CDR3 is 14 residues long. CDR1 and CDR2 (germline): SGHRS, YFSETQ. The CDR3 DNA reads TGCGCCAGCAGCTTTGGACAGGGGTCCTACGAGCAGTACTTC. Its protein product is CASSFGQGSYEQYF.

This clone was detected a few times. The chain uses TRBV9 and TRBJ1-3; no reliable D call. Germline-derived CDR1 and CDR2 are SGDLS and YYNGEE. Trimming removed 4 bases at V and 2 bases at J, with 13 bases between. This CDR3 is 15 amino acids long. The CDR3 region has the DNA TGTGCCAGCAGCTTTGAGGTGGCGGCTGGAAACACCATATATTTT. This encodes CASSFEVAAGNTIYF. Full variable domain (remainder filled in from reference TRBV9 and TRBJ1-3): DSGVTQTPKHLITATGQRVTLRCSPRSGDLSVYWYQQSLDQGLQFLIQYYNGEERAKGNILERFSAQQFPDLHSELNLSSLELGDSALYFCASSFEVAAGNTIYFGEGSWLTVV.

J is TRBJ2-7 and V is TRBV11-2; 7 nucleotides align to TRBD2. The V gene end was trimmed by 5 bases and the J gene end by 2 bases; junction bases not matched to a gene: 9. This CDR3 comprises 15 residues. Germline CDR1 and CDR2: SGHAT and FQNNGV. The CDR3 loop reads CASSPGLVLAYEQYF. CDR3 coding DNA: TGTGCCAGCAGCCCTGGACTAGTCTTGGCCTACGAGCAGTACTTC.

The chain has TRBV30 and TRBJ2-1, with 7 bases identical to TRBD2. The CDR3 consists of 13 residues. Germline V gene data show CDR1 as GTSNPN and CDR2 as SVGIG (reference sequence). The CDR3 DNA follows: TGTGGATGGGGGGGGAGCTCCTACAATGAGCAGTTCTTC. Translating gives CGWGGSSYNEQFF.

The genes are TRBV7-9 and TRBJ1-1, with a tentative D call TRBD1 (5 bases). Looked up from germline, CDR1 is SEHNR and CDR2 is FQNEAQ (reference sequence). Trimming cost V 5 bases and J 6 bases, with 10 bases left between them. CDR3 size: 12 residues. For the CDR3, the DNA is TGTGCCAGCAGCCCCTCCAGGGCTGAAGCTTTCTTT. This sequence encodes CASSPSRAEAFF.

CDR3 amino acids: CASSPPGQGPYEQYF. DNA of the CDR3: TGTGCCAGCTCACCACCGGGACAGGGCCCCTACGAGCAGTACTTC. The rearrangement uses TRBV18 and TRBJ2-7; 9 bases are shared with TRBD1. Trimming took 0 bases from V and 2 from J; bases not matched to a gene: 2. This CDR3 has 15 residues. Germline CDR1 reads KGHSH; CDR2 reads LQKENI.